The clone carrying this TCR beta chain was seen only once. The antigen is unknown. Trimming took off 6 bases at V and 5 bases at J, with 11 bases between the two ends. CDR3 size: 13 residues. CDR1 is SGHRS, CDR2 YFSETQ, per germline. Repertoires were generated with immunoSEQ multiplex PCR, while TCRdb's copy carries only in-frame clones and drops some. The sample contains roughly 62,000 clones, roughly nine tenths of which appear only once. The data originate from a study of cytomegalovirus exposure and HLA in healthy donors. Study-wide findings and caveats: Later, an analysis found that TCR clusters from the first cohort tended to co-occur in the roughly 130 validation repertoires. The study labeled around 160 TCR beta chains cytomegalovirus-associated. Reports indicated that the classifier achieved high specificity and sensitivity in diagnosing cytomegalovirus status.

Sequencing input: PBMCs. This receptor was identified in a woman aged 25 to 45 in good health and CMV-seronegative. The J gene is TRBJ2-2, the V gene TRBV5-1; TRBD2 might be the D (5 bases). For the CDR3, the DNA is TGCGCCAGCAACGGGGTTTTTACCGGGGAGCTGTTTTTT. Protein sequence: CASNGVFTGELFF.